This entry lists 27 T cell receptor beta chains sequenced from one sample in a study of blood T cell repertoires in COVID-19. Data came from immunoSEQ multiplex PCR; TCRdb stores just in-frame clones and leaves some out. There are 250,000 to 350,000 clones in the sample; approximately 87% occur only once, and 7.8% lies in the top ten. What was sequenced was peripheral blood. The origin of the receptors is a woman aged 45-60 years who had recovered from COVID-19.

The chain combines TRBV7-2 with TRBJ1-2; a possible D gene is TRBD1 (6 bases). This CDR3 contains 14 residues. Germline V lookup: CDR1 SGHTA, CDR2 FQGNSA. Trimming left V 1 base short and J 4 bases short, with 10 bases between. The CDR3: CASSLDPQGYGYTF. The CDR3 DNA follows: TGTGCCAGCAGCTTAGACCCACAGGGCTATGGCTACACCTTC.

J is TRBJ2-5 and V is TRBV7-9; D call uncertain. CDR3 size: 9 residues. CDR1 SEHNR and CDR2 FQNEAQ come from the germline V gene (reference sequence). Between the trimmed V and J ends, which lost 11 bases and 4 bases, there was a span of 5 bases. The CDR3 sequence is CAAGETQYF. CDR3 coding DNA: TGTGCCGCAGGAGAGACCCAGTACTTC.

The chain couples TRBV15 to TRBJ2-4, with a possible D match to TRBD2 (6 bases). The CDR3 consists of 19 residues. Germline V gene lookup returns CDR1 LNHNV and CDR2 YYDKDF (reference sequence). The V gene lost 1 base and the J gene lost 0 bases, with 19 bases spanning the gap. The CDR3 sequence is CATSRGQSGTLLAKNIQYF. Written as DNA, the CDR3 is TGTGCCACCAGCAGAGGCCAAAGTGGGACTTTGCTAGCCAAAAACATTCAGTACTTC.

With regard to this clone: Other DNA sequences from this sample encode an identical CDR3 as well. CDR3 nucleotides: TGTGCCAGCAGTTTACGGCGGGGGGGAGGGAATGAGCAGTTCTTC. It translates to CASSLRRGGGNEQFF. This chain uses TRBV27 with TRBJ2-1; 9 nucleotides agree with TRBD2. The CDR3 totals 15 residues. The trim removed 2 bases at V and 7 bases at J, leaving 6 bases unmatched. CDR1 is MNHEY, CDR2 SMNVEV, per germline (reference sequence).

The rearrangement uses TRBV29-1 and TRBJ2-7; tentative D call: TRBD1 (7 bases). Germline V gives CDR1 SQVTM, CDR2 ANQGSEA. This CDR3 has 12 amino acids. The V end lost 8 bases, the J end lost 1 base, and 12 bases lay between the germline ends. The CDR3 bases are TGCAGCATACAGGGGAGGTCCTACGAGCAGTACTTC. Amino acid sequence: CSIQGRSYEQYF.

Worth noting for this clone: Because the CDR3's place on the DNA is in doubt, the DNA is left out and the CDR3 is given as listed by TCRdb. CDR3 region: CASSVGPGDEKLFF. The chain has TRBV9 and TRBJ1-4. CDR1 SGDLS and CDR2 YYNGEE come from the germline V gene. From its first to its last residue, the CDR3 has 14 amino acids.

The chain carries TRBV25-1 and TRBJ2-7, with TRBD1 as a possible D gene (7 bases). This CDR3 has 14 residues. Trimming removed 4 bases from V and 2 bases from J, with 12 bases in between. CDR1 MGHDK and CDR2 SYGVNS come from the germline V gene. The CDR3 region is CASSGSGGTYEQYF. DNA for the CDR3: TGTGCCAGCAGTGGGTCAGGGGGGACCTACGAGCAGTACTTC.

V gene TRBV10-3 combines with J gene TRBJ1-6; TRBD1 agrees at 11 bases. The CDR3 consists of 16 residues. CDR1 and CDR2 from the germline V gene are ENHRY and SYGVKD. The trim removed 10 bases at V and 6 bases at J, leaving 11 bases unmatched. The CDR3 bases are TGTGCCACGTCCCGGGACAGGGGGTCGTCTAATTCACCCCTCCACTTT. Translated: CATSRDRGSSNSPLHF.

The rearrangement joins TRBV19 to TRBJ1-4; TRBD1 is a possible D gene (5 bases). Trimming stripped 3 bases from V and 8 bases from J, with 10 bases between. Germline CDR1 LNHDA, CDR2 SQIVND (reference sequence). CDR3 size: 13 residues. This CDR3 reads CASSIMEGEKLFF. CDR3 DNA: TGTGCCAGTAGTATTATGGAGGGGGAAAAACTGTTTTTT.

The gene calls are TRBV21-1 and TRBJ2-7; TRBD2 is the table's D call and was not checked against the DNA. TRBV21-1 is an annotated pseudogene. This CDR3 region has 12 residues. The CDR3 region is CASKGLAGEQYF. CDR3 bases: TGTGCCAGCAAGGGACTAGCGGGTGAGCAGTACTTC.

This clone was recorded only once. The chain carries TRBV19 and TRBJ1-5, with TRBD1 matching over 8 bases. In germline, CDR1 is LNHDA, CDR2 SQIVND (reference sequence). The trim removed 7 bases at V and 7 bases at J, leaving 9 bases unmatched. The CDR3 sequence is 14 residues long. DNA of the CDR3: TGTGCCAGTACTCCCAGGGGGCTCGACCAGCCCCAGCATTTT. It is translated as CASTPRGLDQPQHF.

The CDR3 region has the DNA TGTGCCAGCAGCCAAGTCCCTAGCGGGGCTACCTACAATGAGCAGTTCTTC. This sequence encodes CASSQVPSGATYNEQFF. The chain joins TRBV3-1 (or the pseudogene TRBV3-2) to TRBJ2-1, with 9 bases lining up with TRBD2. The CDR3 length is 17 residues. The ends lost 1 base at V and 2 bases at J; junction bases unmatched: 6. The germline V gene encodes CDR1 LGHDT and CDR2 YNNKEL (reference sequence).

V and J are TRBV5-4 and TRBJ2-3, with D perhaps TRBD1 (5 bases). The germline V and J ends were trimmed by 4 bases and 3 bases, with 9 bases remaining between them. The CDR3 spans 13 residues. Germline V gene data show CDR1 as SGHNT and CDR2 as YYREEE (reference sequence). In DNA form, the CDR3 reads TGTGCCAGCAGCAGGGGTGGAACAGATACGCAGTATTTT. It codes for CASSRGGTDTQYF.

The gene calls are TRBV10-3 and TRBJ2-1; TRBD2 matches at 14 bases. Germline CDR1 is ENHRY and CDR2 is SYGVKD. This CDR3 comprises 15 residues. V lost 6 bases, J lost 6 bases, and 4 bases stayed unmatched. CDR3 bases: TGTGCCATCAGGGGACTAGCGGGAGTAGGCAATGAGCAGTTCTTC. Translated, it gives CAIRGLAGVGNEQFF.

The V and J genes are TRBV7-2 and TRBJ2-3; 10 positions match TRBD2. Trimming took 5 bases from V and 3 from J; bases not matched to a gene: 2. This CDR3 has 14 residues. Germline V gene data show CDR1 as SGHTA and CDR2 as FQGNSA. CDR3 protein: CASSAGLATDTQYF. CDR3 DNA: TGTGCCAGCAGCGCGGGACTAGCGACAGATACGCAGTATTTT.

This clone was observed a single time. The chain uses TRBV7-8 and TRBJ1-4; a possible D gene is TRBD1 (5 bases). The CDR3 loop spans 15 amino acids. Trimming removed 2 bases from V and 3 bases from J, with 10 bases in between. Germline V gene sequence: CDR1 SGHVS, CDR2 FQNEAQ. CDR3 nucleotide sequence: TGTGCCAGCAGCTTATCCCGGGGGTCTAATGAAAAACTGTTTTTT. Its protein is CASSLSRGSNEKLFF.

This clone was counted between two and nine times. The chain has TRBV28 and TRBJ1-1; 7 nucleotides agree with TRBD1. Germline V gene lookup returns CDR1 MDHEN and CDR2 SYDVKM. There are 12 residues in the CDR3. With V trimmed by 3 bases and J by 7 bases, 2 bases remained unmatched. The CDR3 is CASSLRQGEAFF. DNA of the CDR3: TGTGCCAGCAGTTTGCGACAGGGTGAAGCTTTCTTT. The whole variable domain, remainder taken from reference TRBV28 and TRBJ1-1, is DVKVTQSSRYLVKRTGEKVFLECVQDMDHENMFWYRQDPGLGLRLIYFSYDVKMKEKGDIPEGYSVSREKKERFSLILESASTNQTSMYLCASSLRQGEAFFGQGTRLTVV.

V gene TRBV11-2 combines with J gene TRBJ2-1; TRBD2 matches at 9 bases. The trim removed 5 bases at V and 4 bases at J, leaving 12 bases unmatched. Germline values: CDR1 SGHAT, CDR2 FQNNGV. This CDR3 has 17 residues. CDR3 coding DNA: TGTGCCAGCAGCAGACGGAACGCGGGGGGGCCTTACAATGAGCAGTTCTTC. Amino acids: CASSRRNAGGPYNEQFF.

CDR3 sequence reads: CASSSTSGGLNEQFF. For the CDR3, the DNA is TGTGCCAGCAGCTCGACTAGCGGGGGACTCAATGAGCAGTTCTTC. The chain employs TRBV11-2 and TRBJ2-1; 12 positions match TRBD2. CDR3 size: 15 residues. The V segment lost 4 bases and the J segment 6 bases; nucleotides outside the gene matches: 4. Germline-derived CDR1 and CDR2 are SGHAT and FQNNGV.

This chain joins TRBV9 and TRBJ2-2, with D uncertain. V lost 4 bases and J lost 7, with 17 bases in between. Germline V gene lookup returns CDR1 SGDLS and CDR2 YYNGEE. CDR3 length: 15 residues. The CDR3 loop reads CASSPLLTGGGELFF. CDR3 nucleotide sequence: TGTGCCAGCAGCCCACTACTCACCGGCGGCGGGGAGCTGTTTTTT.

The chain recombines TRBV4-1 with TRBJ2-7; 8 bases are a match to TRBD2. Germline lookup yields CDR1 MGHRA and CDR2 YSYEKL. There are 16 residues in the CDR3. Unmatched junction bases numbered 6, after V lost 0 bases and J lost 2 bases. CDR3 sequence reads: CASSQDLSSGPYEQYF. The CDR3 nucleotides are TGCGCCAGCAGCCAAGACCTATCTAGCGGGCCCTACGAGCAGTACTTC.

The rearrangement links TRBV2 to TRBJ2-7, with TRBD2 matching 12 bases. Germline values: CDR1 SNHLY, CDR2 FYNNEI. This CDR3 is 15 amino acids long. V shed 6 bases and J 7 bases; nucleotides not matched to a gene: 10. CDR3 protein: CASRESLAGGVEQYF. Here the CDR3 DNA reads TGTGCCAGCAGGGAATCACTAGCGGGAGGCGTTGAGCAGTACTTC. The whole variable domain, remainder taken from reference TRBV2 and TRBJ2-7, is EPEVTQTPSHQVTQMGQEVILRCVPISNHLYFYWYRQILGQKVEFLVSFYNNEISEKSEIFDDQFSVERPDGSNFTLKIRSTKLEDSAMYFCASRESLAGGVEQYFGPGTRLTVT.

This chain links TRBV7-2 with TRBJ2-5, with D perhaps matching TRBD2 (5 bases). This CDR3 comprises 15 residues. CDR1 is SGHTA, CDR2 FQGNSA, per germline. Trimming removed 1 base from V and 5 bases from J, with 14 bases in between. Here the CDR3 DNA reads TGTGCCAGCAGCTTAGGGTTGGACTGGCGCGAGACCCAGTACTTC. Amino acids: CASSLGLDWRETQYF.

This rearrangement joins TRBV27 to TRBJ1-2; TRBD1 aligns across 11 bases. CDR1 and CDR2 (germline): MNHEY, SMNVEV (reference sequence). CDR3 length: 13 residues. J lost 6 bases, V lost 6 bases, and 3 bases had no gene match. The CDR3 nucleotides are TGTGCCAGCAGACAGGACAGGGGGCATGGCTACACCTTC. Translated: CASRQDRGHGYTF.

This clone was observed a handful of times. This rearrangement joins TRBV27 to TRBJ1-5; 10 bases match TRBD1. The CDR3 length is 15 residues. The V gene's germline CDR1 is MNHEY and CDR2 SMNVEV (reference sequence). After removal of 5 bases from V and 1 base from J, the junction contained 2 bases not matched to a gene. CDR3 nucleotide sequence: TGTGCCAGCAGTCGGGGACAGGGGAGCAATCAGCCCCAGCATTTT. Encoded protein: CASSRGQGSNQPQHF.

The chain has TRBV29-1 and TRBJ1-2; D possibly corresponds to TRBD1 (6 bases). V was pared by 2 bases and J by 5 bases, with 18 bases between. The CDR3 runs 15 residues. Germline-derived CDR1 and CDR2 are SQVTM and ANQGSEA. CDR3 bases: TGCAGCGTTGAAAACGGCGACAGGTATTCATATGGCTACACCTTC. Amino acid sequence: CSVENGDRYSYGYTF.

The chain combines TRBV4-3 with TRBJ2-3, with 13 positions matching TRBD2. From germline, CDR1 is LGHNA and CDR2 YSLEER. Trimming took 1 base from V and 4 from J; bases not matched to a gene: 5. CDR3 size: 17 residues. The CDR3 loop is CASSQGLAGGRADTQYF. In DNA, the CDR3 is TGCGCCAGCAGCCAAGGACTAGCGGGGGGAAGGGCAGATACGCAGTATTTT.